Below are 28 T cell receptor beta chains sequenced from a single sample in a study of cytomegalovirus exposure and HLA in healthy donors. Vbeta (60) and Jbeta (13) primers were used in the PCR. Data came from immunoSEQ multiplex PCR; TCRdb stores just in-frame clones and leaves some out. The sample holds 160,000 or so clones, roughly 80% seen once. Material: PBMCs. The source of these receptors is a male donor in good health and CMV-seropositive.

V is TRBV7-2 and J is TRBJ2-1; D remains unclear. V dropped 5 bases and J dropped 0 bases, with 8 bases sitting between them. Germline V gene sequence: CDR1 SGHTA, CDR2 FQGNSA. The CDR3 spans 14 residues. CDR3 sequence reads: CASSQESSYNEQFF. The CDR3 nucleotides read TGTGCCAGCAGCCAAGAGAGCTCCTACAATGAGCAGTTCTTC.

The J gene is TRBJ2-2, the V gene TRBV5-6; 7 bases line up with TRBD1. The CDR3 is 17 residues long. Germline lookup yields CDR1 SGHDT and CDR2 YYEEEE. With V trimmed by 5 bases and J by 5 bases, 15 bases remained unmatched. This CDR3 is CASRFITGVGDTGELFF. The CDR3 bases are TGTGCCAGCAGATTTATAACAGGGGTCGGAGATACCGGGGAGCTGTTTTTT.

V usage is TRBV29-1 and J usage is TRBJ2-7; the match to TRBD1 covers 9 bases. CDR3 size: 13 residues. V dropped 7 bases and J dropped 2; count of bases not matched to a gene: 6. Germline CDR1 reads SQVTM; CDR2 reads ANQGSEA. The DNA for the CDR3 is TGCAGCGCCATGGGACAGGGACCCTACGAGCAGTACTTC. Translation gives CSAMGQGPYEQYF.

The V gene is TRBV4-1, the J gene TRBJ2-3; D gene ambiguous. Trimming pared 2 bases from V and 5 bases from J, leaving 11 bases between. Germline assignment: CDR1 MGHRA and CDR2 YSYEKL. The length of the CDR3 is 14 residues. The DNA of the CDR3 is TGCGCCAGCAGCCAACCTAGAGGAGAAGATACGCAGTATTTT. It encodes CASSQPRGEDTQYF.

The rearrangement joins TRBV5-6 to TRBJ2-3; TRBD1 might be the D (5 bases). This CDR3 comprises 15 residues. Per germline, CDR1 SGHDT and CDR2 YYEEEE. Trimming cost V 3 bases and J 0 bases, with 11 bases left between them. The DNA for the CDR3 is TGTGCCAGCAGCTCCTGGACACGAAGCACAGATACGCAGTATTTT. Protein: CASSSWTRSTDTQYF.

The CDR3 DNA reads TGCGCCAGCAGCCAAGATCCCCAGGGCCTCAATCAGCCCCAGCATTTT. Protein product: CASSQDPQGLNQPQHF. The chain is built from TRBV4-1 and TRBJ1-5; D might be TRBD1 (5 bases). This CDR3 has 16 residues. CDR1 and CDR2 from the germline V gene are MGHRA and YSYEKL. Trimming removed 0 bases from V and 3 bases from J, with 12 bases in between.

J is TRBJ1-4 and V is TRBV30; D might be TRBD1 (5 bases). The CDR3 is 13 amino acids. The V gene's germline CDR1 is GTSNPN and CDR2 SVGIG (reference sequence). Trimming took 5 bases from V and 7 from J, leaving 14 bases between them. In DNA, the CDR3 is TGTGCCTGGGTAGACAGCGCCGCTGAAAAACTGTTTTTT. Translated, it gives CAWVDSAAEKLFF.

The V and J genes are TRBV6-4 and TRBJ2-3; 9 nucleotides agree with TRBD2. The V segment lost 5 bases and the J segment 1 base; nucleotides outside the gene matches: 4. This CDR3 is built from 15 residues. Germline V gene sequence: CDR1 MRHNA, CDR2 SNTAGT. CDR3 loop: CASSYSGRGTDTQYF. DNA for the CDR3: TGTGCCAGCAGTTATAGCGGGAGAGGCACAGATACGCAGTATTTT.

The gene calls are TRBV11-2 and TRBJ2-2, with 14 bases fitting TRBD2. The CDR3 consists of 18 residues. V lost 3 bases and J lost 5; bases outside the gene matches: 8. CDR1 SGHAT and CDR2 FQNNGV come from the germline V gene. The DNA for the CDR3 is TGTGCCAGCAGCTTTCGACTAGCGGGAGGGCCGGGAACCGGGGAGCTGTTTTTT. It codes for CASSFRLAGGPGTGELFF.

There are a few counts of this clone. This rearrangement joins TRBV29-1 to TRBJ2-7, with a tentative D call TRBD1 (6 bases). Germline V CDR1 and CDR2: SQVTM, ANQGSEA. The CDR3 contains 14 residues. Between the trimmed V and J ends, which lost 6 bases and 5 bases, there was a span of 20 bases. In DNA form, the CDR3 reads TGCAGCGTGGGGTGGGGGCAGGGTTCAAACGAGCAGTACTTC. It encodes CSVGWGQGSNEQYF.

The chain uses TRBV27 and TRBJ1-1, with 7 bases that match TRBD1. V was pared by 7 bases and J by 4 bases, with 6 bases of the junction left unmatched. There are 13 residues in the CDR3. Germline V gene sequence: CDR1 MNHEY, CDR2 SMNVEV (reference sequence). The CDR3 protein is CASNIPGGTEAFF. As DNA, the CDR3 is TGTGCCAGCAATATACCAGGGGGCACTGAAGCTTTCTTT.

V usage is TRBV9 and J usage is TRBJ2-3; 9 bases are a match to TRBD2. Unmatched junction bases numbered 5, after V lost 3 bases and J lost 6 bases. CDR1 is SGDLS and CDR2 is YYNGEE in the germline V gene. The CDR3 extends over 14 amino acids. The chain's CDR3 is CASSDSGSGDTQYF. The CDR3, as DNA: TGTGCCAGCAGCGATAGCGGGAGTGGTGATACGCAGTATTTT.

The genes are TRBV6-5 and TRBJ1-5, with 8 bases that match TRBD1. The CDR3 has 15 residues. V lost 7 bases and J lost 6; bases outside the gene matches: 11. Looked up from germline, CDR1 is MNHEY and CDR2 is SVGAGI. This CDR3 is CASKLGQGIAQPQHF. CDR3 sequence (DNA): TGTGCCAGCAAATTAGGACAGGGAATCGCTCAGCCCCAGCATTTT.

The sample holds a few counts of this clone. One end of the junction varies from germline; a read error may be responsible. CDR3 protein: CASSPQLAGSTGELFF. The CDR3 bases are TGTGCTAGCAGCCCTCAACTAGCGGGGAGCACCGGGGAGCTGTTTTTT. The chain carries TRBV7-7 and TRBJ2-2, with TRBD2 matching 10 bases. This CDR3 contains 16 residues. Germline V gives CDR1 SSHAT, CDR2 FNYEAQ (reference sequence).

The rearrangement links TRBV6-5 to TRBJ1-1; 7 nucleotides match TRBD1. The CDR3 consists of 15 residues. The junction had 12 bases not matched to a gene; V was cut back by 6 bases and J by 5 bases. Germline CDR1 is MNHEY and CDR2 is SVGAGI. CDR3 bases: TGTGCCAGCAGAATTACAGGGGCCCCGGGGACTGAAGCTTTCTTT. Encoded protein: CASRITGAPGTEAFF.

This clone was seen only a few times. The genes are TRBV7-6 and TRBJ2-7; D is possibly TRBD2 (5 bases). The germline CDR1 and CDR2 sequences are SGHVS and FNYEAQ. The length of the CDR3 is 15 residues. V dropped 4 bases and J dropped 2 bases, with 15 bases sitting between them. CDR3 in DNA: TGTGCCAGCAGCTATGGAGGAGGAGATGCCTACGAGCAGTACTTC. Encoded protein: CASSYGGGDAYEQYF.

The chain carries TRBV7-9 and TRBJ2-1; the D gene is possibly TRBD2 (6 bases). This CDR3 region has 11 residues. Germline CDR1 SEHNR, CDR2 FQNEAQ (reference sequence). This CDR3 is CSGGGIGEQFF. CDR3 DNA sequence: TGTTCCGGCGGAGGGATCGGTGAGCAGTTCTTC.

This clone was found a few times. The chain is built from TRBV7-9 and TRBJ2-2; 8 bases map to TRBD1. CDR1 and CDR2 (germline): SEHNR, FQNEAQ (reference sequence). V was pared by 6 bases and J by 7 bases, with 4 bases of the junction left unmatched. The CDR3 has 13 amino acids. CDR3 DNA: TGTGCCAGCAGTCAGGGGGCGAACGGGGAGCTGTTTTTT. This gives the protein CASSQGANGELFF.

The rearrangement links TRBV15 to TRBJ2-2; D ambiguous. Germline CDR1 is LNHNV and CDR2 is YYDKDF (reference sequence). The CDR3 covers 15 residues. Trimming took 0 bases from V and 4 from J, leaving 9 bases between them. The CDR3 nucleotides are TGTGCCACCAGCAGAGAATATGAGGCCACCGGGGAGCTGTTTTTT. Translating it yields CATSREYEATGELFF.

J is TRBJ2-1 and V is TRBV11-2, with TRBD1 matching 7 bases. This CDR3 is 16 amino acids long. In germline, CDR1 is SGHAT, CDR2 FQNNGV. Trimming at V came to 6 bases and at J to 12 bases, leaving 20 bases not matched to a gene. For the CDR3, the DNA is TGTGCCAGCAGACGCCCGGGACAGAGGGCTCGAAGGGGGCAGTTCTTC. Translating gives CASRRPGQRARRGQFF. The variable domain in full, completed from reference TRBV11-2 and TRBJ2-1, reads EAGVAQSPRYKIIEKRQSVAFWCNPISGHATLYWYQQILGQGPKLLIQFQNNGVVDDSQLPKDRFSAERLKGVDSTLKIQPAKLEDSAVYLCASRRPGQRARRGQFFGPGTRLTVL.

This chain's CDR3 is CASRAEVSSGNTIYF. Here the CDR3 DNA reads TGTGCCAGCAGGGCCGAAGTCAGCTCTGGAAACACCATATATTTT. The chain joins TRBV28 to TRBJ1-3; D uncertain. Per germline, CDR1 MDHEN and CDR2 SYDVKM. Trimming pared 6 bases from V and 0 bases from J, leaving 12 bases between. This CDR3 is 15 amino acids long.

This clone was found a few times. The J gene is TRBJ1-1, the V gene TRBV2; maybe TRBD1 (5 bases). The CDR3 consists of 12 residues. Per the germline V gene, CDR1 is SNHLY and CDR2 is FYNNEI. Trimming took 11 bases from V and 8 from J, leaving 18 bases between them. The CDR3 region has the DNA TGTGCCGATTCCTTTAGGGGTGAAGAAGCTTTCTTT. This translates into CADSFRGEEAFF.

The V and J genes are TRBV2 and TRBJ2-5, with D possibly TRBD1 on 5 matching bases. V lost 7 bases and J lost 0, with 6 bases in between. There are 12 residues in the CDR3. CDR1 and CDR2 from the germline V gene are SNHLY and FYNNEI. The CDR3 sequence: CASMGHQETQYF. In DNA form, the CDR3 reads TGTGCCAGCATGGGGCACCAAGAGACCCAGTACTTC.

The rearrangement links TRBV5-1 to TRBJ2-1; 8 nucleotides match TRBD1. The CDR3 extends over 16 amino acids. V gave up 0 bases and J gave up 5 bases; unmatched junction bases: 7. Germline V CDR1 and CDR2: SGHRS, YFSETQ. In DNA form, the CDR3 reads TGCGCCAGCAGCTTGGCCCGGACAGGGAGAAACAATGAGCAGTTCTTC. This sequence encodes CASSLARTGRNNEQFF.

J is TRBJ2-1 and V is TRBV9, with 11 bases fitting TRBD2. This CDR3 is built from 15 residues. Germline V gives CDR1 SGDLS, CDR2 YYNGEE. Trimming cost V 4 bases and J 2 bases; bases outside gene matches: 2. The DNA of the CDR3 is TGTGCCAGCAGCCCGACTAGCGGGGCCTACAATGAGCAGTTCTTC. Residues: CASSPTSGAYNEQFF.

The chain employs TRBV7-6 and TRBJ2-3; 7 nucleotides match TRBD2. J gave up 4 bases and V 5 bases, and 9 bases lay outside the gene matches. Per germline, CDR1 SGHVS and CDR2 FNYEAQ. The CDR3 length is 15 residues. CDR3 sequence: CASSPAGSSADTQYF. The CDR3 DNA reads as TGTGCCAGCAGCCCAGCGGGGTCATCGGCAGATACGCAGTATTTT.

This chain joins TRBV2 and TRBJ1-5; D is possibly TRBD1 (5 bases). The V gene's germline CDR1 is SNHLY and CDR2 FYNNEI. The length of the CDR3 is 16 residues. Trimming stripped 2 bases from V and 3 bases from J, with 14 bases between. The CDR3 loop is CASSERGGGNNQPQHF. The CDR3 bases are TGTGCCAGCAGTGAACGCGGGGGGGGGAACAATCAGCCCCAGCATTTT.

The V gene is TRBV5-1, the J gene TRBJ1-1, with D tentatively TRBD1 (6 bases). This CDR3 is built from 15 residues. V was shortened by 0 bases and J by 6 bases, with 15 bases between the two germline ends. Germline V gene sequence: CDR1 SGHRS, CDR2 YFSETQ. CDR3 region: CASSLGGGSVSEAFF. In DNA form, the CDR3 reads TGCGCCAGCAGCTTGGGGGGGGGCTCTGTGTCTGAAGCTTTCTTT.